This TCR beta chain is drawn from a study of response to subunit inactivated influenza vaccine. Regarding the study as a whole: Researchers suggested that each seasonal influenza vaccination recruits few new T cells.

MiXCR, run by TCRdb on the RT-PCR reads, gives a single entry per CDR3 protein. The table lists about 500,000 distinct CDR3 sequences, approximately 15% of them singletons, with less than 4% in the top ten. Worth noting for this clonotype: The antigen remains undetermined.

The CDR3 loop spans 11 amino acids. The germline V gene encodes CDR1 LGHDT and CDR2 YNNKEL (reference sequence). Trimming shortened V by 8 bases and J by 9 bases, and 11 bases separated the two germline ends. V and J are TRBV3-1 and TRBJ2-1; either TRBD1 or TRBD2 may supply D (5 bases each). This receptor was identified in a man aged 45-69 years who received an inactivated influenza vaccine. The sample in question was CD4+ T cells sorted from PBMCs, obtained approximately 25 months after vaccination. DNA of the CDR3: TGTGCCAGCCGAGGGGTTAGTGAGCAGTTCTTC. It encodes CASRGVSEQFF.